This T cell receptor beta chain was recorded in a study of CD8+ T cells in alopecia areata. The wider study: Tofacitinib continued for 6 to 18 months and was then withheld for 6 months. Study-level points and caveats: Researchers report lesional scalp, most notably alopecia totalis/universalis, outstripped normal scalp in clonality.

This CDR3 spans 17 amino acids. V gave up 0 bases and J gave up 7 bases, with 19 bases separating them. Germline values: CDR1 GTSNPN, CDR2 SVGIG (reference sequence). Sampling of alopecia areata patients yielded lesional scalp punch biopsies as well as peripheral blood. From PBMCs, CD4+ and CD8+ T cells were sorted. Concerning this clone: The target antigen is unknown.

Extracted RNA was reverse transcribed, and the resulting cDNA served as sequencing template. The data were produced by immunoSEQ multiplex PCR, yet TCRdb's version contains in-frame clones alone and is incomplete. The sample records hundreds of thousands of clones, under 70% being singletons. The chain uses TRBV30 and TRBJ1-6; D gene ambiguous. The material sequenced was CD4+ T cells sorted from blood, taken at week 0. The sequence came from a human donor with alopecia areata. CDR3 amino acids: CAWSVLGTRWWNSPLHF. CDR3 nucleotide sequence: TGTGCCTGGAGTGTACTGGGAACAAGGTGGTGGAATTCACCCCTCCACTTT.